A selection of T cell receptor beta chains follows, all from one sample in a study of glioma-infiltrating T cells. TCRdb ran MiXCR on the multiplex PCR reads and lists one entry per CDR3 protein. This sample has a few hundred thousand distinct CDR3 sequences, with 41% found just once. Material: glioma tissue, nonneoplastic brain tissue, or PBMCs (not recorded which). The receptors come from a human donor with low-grade glioma or glioblastoma, undergoing nonglioma brain surgery, or in good health (not recorded which). The CDR3 runs from the conserved cysteine through the conserved F or W. The D gene is left open where the match is weak. Not every row has a clone size; where given, it reads once, few, many or a size class.

TRBV4-3,many,TRBJ1-2,NA,CASSQTPEGNYGYTF,TGCGCCAGCAGCCAAACACCGGAGGGGAACTATGGCTACACCTTC
TRBV28,many,TRBJ1-2,NA,CASSPRPESYGYTF,TGTGCCAGCAGTCCCCGCCCAGAGAGCTATGGCTACACCTTC
TRBV28,NA,TRBJ2-1,TRBD1,CASSPPDRESYNEQFF,TGTGCCAGCAGCCCCCCGGACAGGGAGTCCTACAATGAGCAGTTCTTC
TRBV15,many,TRBJ2-1,TRBD2,CATNGGGLNEQFF,TGTGCCACCAACGGGGGAGGGCTCAATGAGCAGTTCTTC
TRBV18,many,TRBJ1-1,NA,CASSPRGNTEAFF,TGCGCCAGCAGCCCAAGGGGGAACACTGAAGCTTTCTTT
TRBV27,NA,TRBJ2-7,TRBD1,CASSFVGTGSVNEQYF,TGTGCCAGCAGTTTTGTCGGGACAGGGAGTGTGAATGAGCAGTACTTC
TRBV28,many,TRBJ1-5,NA,CASSFWAYSNQPQHF,TGTGCCAGCAGTTTCTGGGCGTATAGCAATCAGCCCCAGCATTTT
TRBV6-5,NA,TRBJ2-2,NA,CASSYSTVDGTVNTGELFF,TGTGCCAGCAGTTACTCGACGGTTGATGGGACGGTAAACACCGGGGAGCTGTTTTTT
TRBV7-2,few,TRBJ2-5,TRBD1,CASSLVSTGGETQYF,TGTGCCAGCAGCTTAGTATCAACAGGGGGAGAGACCCAGTACTTC
TRBV10-3,NA,TRBJ2-5,TRBD2,CAVSERLAGDEETQYF,TGTGCCGTCAGTGAGAGACTAGCGGGAGATGAAGAGACCCAGTACTTC
TRBV28,many,TRBJ1-1,NA,CASRHWKGNTEAFF,TGTGCCAGCAGACATTGGAAGGGAAACACTGAAGCTTTCTTT
TRBV11-2,once,TRBJ2-5,NA,CASSLEASTQETQYF,TGTGCCAGCAGCTTAGAGGCCAGTACCCAAGAGACCCAGTACTTC
TRBV4-3,NA,TRBJ2-3,NA,CASSQEDGSTDTQYF,TGCGCCAGCAGCCAAGAGGACGGCAGCACAGATACGCAGTATTTT
TRBV7-8,NA,TRBJ2-7,TRBD2,CASRIGGSLSEQYF,TGTGCCAGCCGCATCGGCGGGAGCCTGAGCGAGCAGTACTTC
TRBV7-9,once,TRBJ2-5,NA,CASSPPQGQETQYF,TGTGCCAGCAGCCCCCCCCAAGGGCAAGAGACCCAGTACTTC
TRBV27,few,TRBJ2-3,NA,CASTDTRYF,TGTGCCAGCACAGATACGCGGTATTTT
TRBV3-1,NA,TRBJ1-5,NA,CASSQDSGLSGQPQHF,TGTGCCAGCAGCCAAGATTCAGGGCTTAGCGGTCAGCCCCAGCATTTT
TRBV28,NA,TRBJ2-4,TRBD2,CASSLGREGAKNIQYF,TGTGCCAGCAGTTTAGGGCGGGAGGGAGCCAAAAACATTCAGTACTTC
TRBV19,NA,TRBJ2-7,NA,CASSIGGILGYEQYF,TGTGCCAGTAGTATCGGCGGCATCCTGGGCTACGAGCAGTACTTC
TRBV6-2/TRBV6-3,few,TRBJ2-2,TRBD2,CASSTRTSGLNTGELFF,TGTGCCAGCAGTACACGGACTAGCGGGTTGAACACCGGGGAGCTGTTTTTT
TRBV6-1,many,TRBJ2-3,NA,CASSELEWGTDTQYF,TGTGCCAGCAGTGAATTGGAGTGGGGCACAGATACGCAGTATTTT
TRBV7-3,NA,TRBJ2-1,NA,CASSLSDGYNEQFF,TGTGCCAGCAGCCTTTCGGACGGGTACAATGAGCAGTTCTTC
TRBV28,many,TRBJ1-5,NA,CAVCLVWTTSPQHF,TGTGCCGTGTGTCTTGTATGGACGACCAGCCCCCAGCATTTT
TRBV20-1,NA,TRBJ1-1,NA,CSSWGASYTEAFF,TGCAGTTCGTGGGGGGCGTCGTACACTGAAGCTTTCTTT
TRBV5-1,NA,TRBJ1-6,NA,CASRLQGLNSPLHF,TGCGCCAGCAGGTTGCAGGGGCTGAATTCACCCCTCCACTTT
TRBV7-8,few,TRBJ2-7,TRBD2,CASSFPSQLAGGLSYEQYF,TGTGCCAGCAGCTTCCCTAGTCAGCTAGCGGGAGGACTATCCTACGAGCAGTACTTC
TRBV15,many,TRBJ2-5,TRBD1,CATSRDQTGEETQYF,TGTGCCACCAGCAGAGATCAAACAGGGGAAGAGACCCAGTACTTC
TRBV6-6,NA,TRBJ1-5,NA,CASSYASAGFQHF,TGTGCCAGCAGTTACGCATCAGCAGGGTTCCAGCATTTT
TRBV6-2/TRBV6-3,many,TRBJ2-2,NA,CASTQGNTGELFF,TGTGCCAGCACACAGGGGAACACCGGGGAGCTGTTTTTT
TRBV7-2,few,TRBJ1-1,NA,CASSLRQTTEAFF,TGTGCCAGCAGCTTAAGGCAGACAACTGAAGCTTTCTTT
TRBV25-1,many,TRBJ2-5,NA,CASSEFRRDETQYF,TGTGCCAGCAGTGAATTTCGGAGGGATGAGACCCAGTACTTC
TRBV29-1,NA,TRBJ2-3,NA,CSVAGREGDTQYF,TGCAGCGTGGCGGGCAGGGAAGGAGATACGCAGTATTTT
TRBV6-1,many,TRBJ1-1,NA,CASIQWGRKNTEAFF,TGTGCCAGCATCCAGTGGGGGCGGAAGAACACTGAAGCTTTCTTT
TRBV7-9,NA,TRBJ2-7,NA,CASSHEANRVSYEQYF,TGTGCCAGCAGCCACGAAGCGAACAGGGTCTCCTACGAGCAGTACTTC
TRBV20-1,few,TRBJ1-5,TRBD1,CSARTGVNVNQPQHF,TGCAGTGCTAGGACAGGGGTCAATGTCAATCAGCCCCAGCATTTT
TRBV6-1,many,TRBJ1-6,TRBD1,CASSEFGTENSPLHF,TGTGCCAGCAGTGAATTTGGGACAGAAAATTCACCCCTCCACTTT
TRBV4-1,NA,TRBJ2-1,TRBD2,CASSRGSGKFGEQFF,TGCGCCAGCAGCCGGGGTAGCGGGAAATTTGGGGAGCAGTTCTTC
TRBV5-4,NA,TRBJ2-5,NA,CASGTANQETQYF,TGTGCCAGCGGTACGGCAAACCAAGAGACCCAGTACTTC
TRBV25-1,NA,TRBJ2-2,NA,CASSEFVHTVELFF,TGTGCCAGCAGTGAATTCGTCCACACCGTGGAGCTGTTTTTT
TRBV20-1,NA,TRBJ1-3,NA,CSAKGDRPGNTIYF,TGCAGTGCTAAGGGGGATCGCCCTGGAAACACCATATATTTT
TRBV7-2,NA,TRBJ2-2,NA,CASSLVSLYTGELFF,TGTGCCAGCAGCTTAGTCTCCCTATACACCGGGGAGCTGTTTTTT
TRBV7-2,NA,TRBJ2-5,TRBD2,CASSTFGGRYKETQYF,TGTGCCAGCAGCACTTTCGGCGGGAGGTATAAAGAGACCCAGTACTTC
TRBV19,NA,TRBJ1-5,TRBD1,CASSIRAGTGGQPQHF,TGTGCCAGTAGTATTCGGGCCGGGACAGGGGGTCAGCCCCAGCATTTT
TRBV6-2/TRBV6-3,many,TRBJ2-5,TRBD2,CASSYRAGETQYF,TGTGCCAGCAGTTACCGAGCGGGGGAGACCCAGTACTTC
TRBV20-1,many,TRBJ2-3,TRBD2,CSWTSGSTDTQYF,TGCAGTTGGACTAGCGGTAGCACAGATACGCAGTATTTT
TRBV29-1,NA,TRBJ2-5,NA,CSAQAQGGETQYF,TGCAGCGCCCAGGCCCAGGGGGGAGAGACCCAGTACTTC
TRBV5-5,NA,TRBJ1-1,NA,CASSLVPELNTEAFF,TGTGCCAGCAGCTTGGTTCCGGAGCTGAACACTGAAGCTTTCTTT